A single sample is the source of the 20 T cell receptor beta chains below, sequenced in a study of regulatory T cells in long-lasting Graves disease. According to the study, TCR beta libraries were built with iRepertoire HTBI primers and CDR3-region Arm-PCR. MiXCR, run by TCRdb on the multiplex PCR reads, gives a single entry per CDR3 protein. The table has 400,000 to 550,000 distinct CDR3 sequences, under 15% seen once. Described time point: newly diagnosed GD, antithyroid drugs for less than 3 months. After RNA was extracted from PBMCs, the TCR library was made from it. These data also formed part of another study, on T cells in Graves' hyperthyroidism and ophthalmopathy.

The input for sequencing was peripheral blood mononuclear cells (PBMCs), taken at new diagnosis, from a patient treated with antithyroid drugs. These receptors all stem from a woman in her 30s with Graves disease.

This clonotype was counted at least ten times. The chain joins TRBV9 to TRBJ2-1, with D possibly being TRBD2 (6 bases). The CDR3 length is 13 residues. The V and J ends lost 4 bases and 6 bases respectively, with 11 bases between them. Germline CDR1 is SGDLS and CDR2 is YYNGEE. CDR3 in amino acids: CASSRGDTNEQFF. CDR3 in DNA: TGTGCCAGCAGCCGCGGGGATACCAATGAGCAGTTCTTC.

The V gene is TRBV4-1, the J gene TRBJ2-5, with 8 bases aligning to TRBD2. The CDR3 is made up of 15 amino acids. Germline V gives CDR1 MGHRA, CDR2 YSYEKL. Trimming took 0 bases from V and 4 from J; bases not matched to a gene: 4. In DNA form, the CDR3 reads TGCGCCAGCAGCCAAGATCGGCTAGCGGGAGAGACCCAGTACTTC. This sequence encodes CASSQDRLAGETQYF.

This clonotype showed up many times. The chain is built from TRBV20-1 and TRBJ2-3, with D perhaps matching TRBD1 or TRBD2 (5 bases each). Germline assignment: CDR1 DFQATT and CDR2 SNEGSKA (reference sequence). V was shortened by 6 bases and J by 3 bases, with 10 bases between the two germline ends. CDR3 length: 12 amino acids. CDR3 residues: CSAGRITDTQYF. The CDR3 bases are TGCAGTGCGGGACGGATAACAGATACGCAGTATTTT.

In this sample, this clonotype turned up many times. The chain carries TRBV5-1 and TRBJ2-1, with D possibly being TRBD2 (6 bases). The CDR3 is 15 amino acids. V lost 4 bases, J lost 7 bases, and 18 bases lay in between. Per germline, CDR1 SGHRS and CDR2 YFSETQ. The CDR3 sequence is CASSTGTGTRNEQFF. The CDR3 DNA sequence: TGCGCCAGCAGCACCGGGACTGGCACCCGTAATGAGCAGTTCTTC.

This clonotype showed up just a few times. CDR3 in DNA: TGTGCCAGCAGACCAGGGGGAGCGGGAGATAATGAGCAGTTCTTC. Translated, it gives CASRPGGAGDNEQFF. The gene calls are TRBV7-6 and TRBJ2-1; D perhaps matches TRBD2 (8 bases). Trimming took off 6 bases at V and 7 bases at J, with 19 bases between the two ends. The CDR3 has 15 residues. The germline V gene encodes CDR1 SGHVS and CDR2 FNYEAQ. Variable domain in full (rest from reference TRBV7-6 and TRBJ2-1): GAGVSQSPRYKVTKRGQDVALRCDPISGHVSLYWYRQALGQGPEFLTYFNYEAQQDKSGLPNDRFSAERPEGSISTLTIQRTEQRDSAMYRCASRPGGAGDNEQFFGPGTRLTVL.

This clonotype was recorded at least ten times. The rearrangement uses TRBV18 and TRBJ1-1; 7 nucleotides agree with TRBD1. The trim removed 6 bases at V and 1 base at J, leaving 14 bases unmatched. The germline gives CDR1 KGHSH, CDR2 LQKENI. The CDR3 contains 17 residues. The CDR3 sequence: CASSSPGGQTPNTEAFF. For the CDR3, the DNA is TGTGCCAGCTCCTCCCCCGGGGGACAGACGCCGAACACTGAAGCTTTCTTT.

This clonotype was recorded a few times. V and J are TRBV27 and TRBJ1-2; D possibly corresponds to TRBD1 (6 bases). The CDR3 contains 13 residues. V was trimmed by 6 bases and J by 10 bases, leaving 18 bases between them. CDR1 MNHEY and CDR2 SMNVEV come from the germline V gene (reference sequence). The CDR3 is CASSAGGPSYYTF. CDR3 sequence (DNA): TGTGCCAGCAGCGCCGGGGGGCCCTCCTACTACACCTTC.

This chain uses TRBV27 with TRBJ1-2, with D unresolved. The CDR3 totals 15 residues. In germline, CDR1 is MNHEY, CDR2 SMNVEV (reference sequence). With 0 bases removed from V and 0 bases from J, the gap between germline ends came to 8 bases. CDR3 DNA: TGTGCCAGCAGTTTATCTGGATTTTCTAACTATGGCTACACCTTC. Residues: CASSLSGFSNYGYTF.

In this sample, this clonotype turned up many times. The chain has TRBV7-8 and TRBJ2-7; D remains unclear. V was cut by 3 bases and J by 3 bases, with 6 bases left in between. The CDR3 consists of 12 residues. CDR1 and CDR2 (germline): SGHVS, FQNEAQ. This CDR3 is CASSFASYEQYF. The DNA for the CDR3 is TGTGCCAGCAGCTTCGCTAGCTACGAGCAGTACTTC. The whole variable domain, filled in from reference TRBV7-8 and TRBJ2-7, reads GAGVSQSPRYKVAKRGQDVALRCDPISGHVSLFWYQQALGQGPEFLTYFQNEAQLDKSGLPSDRFFAERPEGSVSTLKIQRTQQEDSAVYLCASSFASYEQYFGPGTRLTVT.

The chain is built from TRBV6-2 or TRBV6-3 and TRBJ1-1; 7 nucleotides line up with TRBD1. V trimming: 6 bases; J trimming: 5 bases; junction bases outside the gene matches: 6. Germline V gene lookup returns CDR1 MNHEY and CDR2 SVGEGT. There are 13 residues in the CDR3. The CDR3 DNA reads as TGTGCCAGCAGGAGACAGGGTTGGACTGAAGCTTTCTTT. Protein sequence: CASRRQGWTEAFF.

The chain has TRBV6-1 and TRBJ1-3; possibly TRBD1 for D (5 bases). The CDR3 is 15 amino acids. The germline CDR1 and CDR2 sequences are MNHNS and SASEGT. V lost 5 bases and J lost 4, with 15 bases in between. The CDR3 loop reads CASSLQSGPGNTIYF. The CDR3 nucleotides read TGTGCCAGCAGTCTACAGTCGGGACCAGGAAACACCATATATTTT.

This clonotype showed up many times. The rearrangement links TRBV20-1 to TRBJ2-7; D call uncertain. CDR1 DFQATT and CDR2 SNEGSKA come from the germline V gene (reference sequence). This CDR3 spans 11 amino acids. V lost 0 bases, J lost 6 bases, and 6 bases lay in between. CDR3 protein: CSARDMREQYF. Written as DNA, the CDR3 is TGCAGTGCTAGAGATATGCGCGAGCAGTACTTC.

The V gene is TRBV29-1, the J gene TRBJ2-7; D gene unclear. The CDR3 is made up of 12 amino acids. Trimming cost V 3 bases and J 0 bases, with 6 bases left between them. Germline CDR1 is SQVTM and CDR2 is ANQGSEA. This chain's CDR3 is CSVEDYSYEQYF. DNA of the CDR3: TGCAGCGTTGAGGATTACTCCTACGAGCAGTACTTC.

This clonotype was counted many times. The V call is TRBV5-4, the J call TRBJ2-3; the D is unclear. The CDR3 covers 15 residues. Trimming removed 0 bases from V and 0 bases from J, with 8 bases in between. Germline V gene data show CDR1 as SGHNT and CDR2 as YYREEE (reference sequence). The CDR3 sequence: CASSLGLRSTDTQYF. The CDR3 DNA is TGTGCCAGCAGCTTGGGACTCCGGAGCACAGATACGCAGTATTTT. The variable domain in full, with the rest retrieved from reference TRBV5-4 and TRBJ2-3, is ETGVTQSPTHLIKTRGQQVTLRCSSQSGHNTVSWYQQALGQGPQFIFQYYREEENGRGNFPPRFSGLQFPNYSSELNVNALELDDSALYLCASSLGLRSTDTQYFGPGTRLTVL.

On this clonotype: Likely a read error: the CDR3 ends without its conserved phenylalanine or tryptophan. This chain links TRBV11-2 with TRBJ1-6, with D perhaps TRBD1 (5 bases). This CDR3 is 16 amino acids long. Germline V gene data show CDR1 as SGHAT and CDR2 as FQNNGV. The germline V and J ends were trimmed by 3 bases and 4 bases, with 13 bases remaining between them. CDR3 sequence: CASSFGGRAYNSPLHL. The CDR3 DNA reads TGTGCCAGCAGCTTTGGTGGCAGGGCTTATAATTCACCCCTCCACCTT.

This clonotype has ten or more counts. The chain joins TRBV5-1 to TRBJ2-1; D gene ambiguous. Trimming shortened V by 3 bases and J by 5 bases, and 15 bases separated the two germline ends. The CDR3 consists of 15 residues. Germline V lookup: CDR1 SGHRS, CDR2 YFSETQ. The CDR3: CASSSSLVVNNEQFF. The CDR3 region has the DNA TGCGCCAGCAGCTCGTCACTCGTTGTAAACAATGAGCAGTTCTTC.

The chain carries TRBV4-1 and TRBJ1-6; D is perhaps TRBD1 (5 bases). V lost 1 base and J lost 7, with 11 bases in between. This CDR3 is 15 amino acids long. Looked up from germline, CDR1 is MGHRA and CDR2 is YSYEKL. The DNA for the CDR3 is TGCGCCAGCAGCCAAGGGGGGGGTGGCAATTCACCCCTCCACTTT. It is translated as CASSQGGGGNSPLHF.

This clonotype has just a few counts. The CDR3 spells CASSPSQGGPAYNEQFF. CDR3 bases: TGTGCCAGCTCACCGTCCCAGGGAGGGCCGGCCTACAATGAGCAGTTCTTC. The chain recombines TRBV18 with TRBJ2-1; 7 bases fit TRBD2. V lost 3 bases, J lost 2 bases, and 10 bases stayed unmatched. The germline gives CDR1 KGHSH, CDR2 LQKENI. This CDR3 is built from 17 residues.

CDR3 sequence reads: CASSKGGSFSGNTIYF. The CDR3 DNA sequence: TGTGCCAGCAGCAAAGGCGGCAGTTTCTCTGGAAACACCATATATTTT. The V and J genes are TRBV5-4 and TRBJ1-3; no reliable D call. V dropped 4 bases and J dropped 0 bases, with 14 bases sitting between them. CDR3 length: 16 amino acids. Per germline, CDR1 SGHNT and CDR2 YYREEE (reference sequence).

The V gene is TRBV7-9, the J gene TRBJ1-1, with D unresolved. The CDR3 is 12 amino acids. Germline V lookup: CDR1 SEHNR, CDR2 FQNEAQ (reference sequence). The V gene lost 5 bases and the J gene lost 6 bases, with 10 bases spanning the gap. The chain's CDR3 is CASSLLTPEAFF. CDR3 sequence (DNA): TGTGCCAGCAGCCTCCTGACCCCTGAAGCTTTCTTT. Together with reference TRBV7-9 and TRBJ1-1, the CDR3 gives the full variable domain: DTGVSQNPRHKITKRGQNVTFRCDPISEHNRLYWYRQTLGQGPEFLTYFQNEAQLEKSRLLSDRFSAERPKGSFSTLEIQRTEQGDSAMYLCASSLLTPEAFFGQGTRLTVV.